Sequencing of this T cell receptor beta chain was carried out in a study of PD-L1 blockade in urothelial cancer. V lost 6 bases to trimming and J lost 6 bases, with 10 bases between them. There are 12 residues in the CDR3. The V gene's germline CDR1 is SGHNT and CDR2 YENEEA. Time point of the sample: peripheral blood 6 weeks after treatment start. The data were produced by immunoSEQ multiplex PCR, yet TCRdb's version contains in-frame clones alone and is incomplete. The sample yields over 70,000 clones, around four fifths seen once. The sequence derives from a man between 70 and 80 years old with urothelial cancer. The rearrangement uses TRBV11-3 and TRBJ2-3; D might be TRBD1 (5 bases). This material consisted of PBMCs, taken around atezolizumab (anti-PD-L1) treatment. The CDR3 region is CASSKGADTQYF. The CDR3 DNA follows: TGTGCCAGCAGTAAAGGGGCCGATACGCAGTATTTT. The full variable domain, its missing parts supplied by reference TRBV11-3 and TRBJ2-3, is EAGVVQSPRYKIIEKKQPVAFWCNPISGHNTLYWYLQNLGQGPELLIRYENEEAVDDSQLPKDRFSAERLKGVDSTLKIQPAELGDSAVYLCASSKGADTQYFGPGTRLTVL.